The sample holds one count of the clone carrying this T cell receptor beta chain. The antigen remains undetermined. The germline gives CDR1 SGHDT, CDR2 YYEEEE. Between the trimmed V and J ends, which lost 4 bases and 2 bases, there was a span of 9 bases. This CDR3 is built from 14 residues. These data come from a study of cytomegalovirus exposure and HLA in healthy donors. Whole-study findings and limits: Across donors, most TCRs were seen rarely, yet some public ones were widespread. Several of the most significant clusters appeared linked to common viral pathogens, based on a later analysis. Accounts indicate the classifier identified cytomegalovirus status with strong specificity and sensitivity. Most CMV-associated TCR beta chains were later found to appear HLA-restricted.

PCR used 60 Vbeta primers and 13 Jbeta primers. Method: immunoSEQ multiplex PCR; TCRdb's copy keeps in-frame clones and lacks some. The sample shows 89,000 or so clones, approximately 84% of them seen only once. The TCR sequence derives from a woman aged 18-35 years in good health and CMV-seropositive. The sample comprised PBMCs. This chain connects TRBV5-6 to TRBJ2-2, with a weak D call TRBD2 (5 bases). For the CDR3, the DNA is TGTGCCAGCAGCCCGGGGAGCAACACCGGGGAGCTGTTTTTT. Translation: CASSPGSNTGELFF. The full variable domain, with the rest looked up from reference TRBV5-6 and TRBJ2-2, is DAGVTQSPTHLIKTRGQQVTLRCSPKSGHDTVSWYQQALGQGPQFIFQYYEEEERQRGNFPDRFSGHQFPNYSSELNVNALLLGDSALYLCASSPGSNTGELFFGEGSRLTVL.